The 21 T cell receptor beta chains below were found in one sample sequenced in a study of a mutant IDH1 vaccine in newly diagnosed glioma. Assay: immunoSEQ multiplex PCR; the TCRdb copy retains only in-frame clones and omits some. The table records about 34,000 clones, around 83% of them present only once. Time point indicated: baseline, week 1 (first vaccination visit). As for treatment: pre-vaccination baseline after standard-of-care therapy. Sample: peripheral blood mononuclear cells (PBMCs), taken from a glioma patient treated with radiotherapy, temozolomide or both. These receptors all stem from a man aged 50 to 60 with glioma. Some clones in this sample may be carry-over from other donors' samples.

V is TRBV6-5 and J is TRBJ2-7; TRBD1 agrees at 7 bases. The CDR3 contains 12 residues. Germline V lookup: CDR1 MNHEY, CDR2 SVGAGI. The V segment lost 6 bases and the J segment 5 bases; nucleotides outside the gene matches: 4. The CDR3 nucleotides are TGTGCCAGCAGGTCGACAGGGAACGAGCAGTACTTC. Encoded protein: CASRSTGNEQYF.

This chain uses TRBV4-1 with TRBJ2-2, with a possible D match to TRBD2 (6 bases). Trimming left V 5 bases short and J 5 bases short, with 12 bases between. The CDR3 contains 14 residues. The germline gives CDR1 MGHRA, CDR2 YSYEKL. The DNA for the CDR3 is TGCGCCAGCAGCTCAAGGGGAGGAACCGGGGAGCTGTTTTTT. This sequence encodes CASSSRGGTGELFF.

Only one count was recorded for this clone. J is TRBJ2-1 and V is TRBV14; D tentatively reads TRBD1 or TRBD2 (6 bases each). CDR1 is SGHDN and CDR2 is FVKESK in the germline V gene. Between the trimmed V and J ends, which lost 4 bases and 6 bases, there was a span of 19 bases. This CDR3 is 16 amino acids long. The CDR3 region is CASSLIGGRRSNEQFF. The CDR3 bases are TGTGCCAGCAGCCTCATAGGGGGGAGAAGGAGCAATGAGCAGTTCTTC.

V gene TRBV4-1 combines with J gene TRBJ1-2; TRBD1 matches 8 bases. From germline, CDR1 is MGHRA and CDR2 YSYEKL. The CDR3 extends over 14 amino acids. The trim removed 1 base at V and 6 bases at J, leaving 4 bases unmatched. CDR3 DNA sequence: TGCGCCAGCAGCCAAGGGACAGGGTACGATGGCTACACCTTC. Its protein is CASSQGTGYDGYTF.

This chain's CDR3 is CASHGQGLYGGYTF. DNA of the CDR3: TGCGCCAGCCATGGGCAGGGTCTTTATGGGGGCTACACCTTC. The chain has TRBV5-1 and TRBJ1-2, with D maybe TRBD1 (5 bases). The V gene's germline CDR1 is SGHRS and CDR2 YFSETQ. The germline V and J ends were trimmed by 7 bases and 8 bases, with 21 bases remaining between them. The CDR3 runs to 14 residues.

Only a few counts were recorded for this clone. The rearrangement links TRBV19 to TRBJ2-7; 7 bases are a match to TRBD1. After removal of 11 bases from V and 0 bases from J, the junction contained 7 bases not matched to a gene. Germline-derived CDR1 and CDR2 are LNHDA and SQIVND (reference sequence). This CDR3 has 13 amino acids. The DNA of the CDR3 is TGTGCCTCCCAGGGGGAGAACTCCTACGAGCAGTACTTC. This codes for CASQGENSYEQYF.

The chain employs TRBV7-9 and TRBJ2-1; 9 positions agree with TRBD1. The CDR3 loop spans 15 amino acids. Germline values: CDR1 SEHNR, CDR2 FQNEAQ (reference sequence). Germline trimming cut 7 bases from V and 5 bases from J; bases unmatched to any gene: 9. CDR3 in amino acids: CASIRDTGGHNEQFF. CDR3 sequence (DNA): TGTGCCAGCATCAGGGACACAGGGGGCCACAATGAGCAGTTCTTC. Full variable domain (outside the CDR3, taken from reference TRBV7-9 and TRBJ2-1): DTGVSQNPRHKITKRGQNVTFRCDPISEHNRLYWYRQTLGQGPEFLTYFQNEAQLEKSRLLSDRFSAERPKGSFSTLEIQRTEQGDSAMYLCASIRDTGGHNEQFFGPGTRLTVL.

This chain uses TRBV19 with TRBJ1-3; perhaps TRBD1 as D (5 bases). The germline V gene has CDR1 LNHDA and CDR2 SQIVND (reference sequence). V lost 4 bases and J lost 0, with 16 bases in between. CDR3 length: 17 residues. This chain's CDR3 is CASSTSEAGISGNTIYF. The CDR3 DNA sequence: TGTGCCAGTAGTACATCGGAGGCAGGGATCTCTGGAAACACCATATATTTT. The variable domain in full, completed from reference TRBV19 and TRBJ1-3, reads DGGITQSPKYLFRKEGQNVTLSCEQNLNHDAMYWYRQDPGQGLRLIYYSQIVNDFQKGDIAEGYSVSREKKESFPLTVTSAQKNPTAFYLCASSTSEAGISGNTIYFGEGSWLTVV.

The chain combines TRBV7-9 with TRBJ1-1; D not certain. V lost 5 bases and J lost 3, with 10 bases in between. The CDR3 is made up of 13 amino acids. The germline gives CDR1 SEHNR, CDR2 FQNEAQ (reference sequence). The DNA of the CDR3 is TGTGCCAGCAGCCCTCGAACCTACACTGAAGCTTTCTTT. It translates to CASSPRTYTEAFF. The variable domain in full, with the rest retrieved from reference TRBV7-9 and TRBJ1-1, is DTGVSQNPRHKITKRGQNVTFRCDPISEHNRLYWYRQTLGQGPEFLTYFQNEAQLEKSRLLSDRFSAERPKGSFSTLEIQRTEQGDSAMYLCASSPRTYTEAFFGQGTRLTVV.

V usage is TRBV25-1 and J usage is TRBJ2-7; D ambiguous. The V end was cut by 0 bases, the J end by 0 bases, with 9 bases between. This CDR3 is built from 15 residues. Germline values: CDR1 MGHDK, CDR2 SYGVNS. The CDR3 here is CASSEYGPNSYEQYF. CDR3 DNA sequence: TGTGCCAGCAGTGAATATGGACCGAACTCCTACGAGCAGTACTTC.

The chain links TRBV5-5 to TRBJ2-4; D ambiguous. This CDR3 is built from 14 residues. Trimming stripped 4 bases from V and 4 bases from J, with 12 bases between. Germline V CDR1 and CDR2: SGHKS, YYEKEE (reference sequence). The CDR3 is CASSRPEVKNIQYF. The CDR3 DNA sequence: TGTGCCAGCAGCCGACCAGAAGTAAAAAACATTCAGTACTTC. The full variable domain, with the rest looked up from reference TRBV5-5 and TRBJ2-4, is DAGVTQSPTHLIKTRGQQVTLRCSPISGHKSVSWYQQVLGQGPQFIFQYYEKEERGRGNFPDRFSARQFPNYSSELNVNALLLGDSALYLCASSRPEVKNIQYFGAGTRLSVL.

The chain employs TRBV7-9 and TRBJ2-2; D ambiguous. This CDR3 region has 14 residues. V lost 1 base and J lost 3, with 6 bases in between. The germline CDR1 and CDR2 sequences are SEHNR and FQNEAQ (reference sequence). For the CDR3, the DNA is TGTGCCAGCAGCTTAGACACGTACACCGGGGAGCTGTTTTTT. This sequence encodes CASSLDTYTGELFF.

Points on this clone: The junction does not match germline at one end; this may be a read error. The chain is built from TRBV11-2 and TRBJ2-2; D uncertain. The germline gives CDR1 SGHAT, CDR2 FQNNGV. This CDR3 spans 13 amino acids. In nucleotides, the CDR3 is TGTGCCAGCACCTTACTGGGGACCGGGGAGCTGTTTTTT. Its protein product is CASTLLGTGELFF.

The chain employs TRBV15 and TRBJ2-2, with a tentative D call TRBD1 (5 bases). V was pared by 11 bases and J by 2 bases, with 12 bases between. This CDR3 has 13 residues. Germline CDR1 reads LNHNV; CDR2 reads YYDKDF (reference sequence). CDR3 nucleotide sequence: TGTGCCTCCATGGGGCCAAACACCGGGGAGCTGTTTTTT. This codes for CASMGPNTGELFF.

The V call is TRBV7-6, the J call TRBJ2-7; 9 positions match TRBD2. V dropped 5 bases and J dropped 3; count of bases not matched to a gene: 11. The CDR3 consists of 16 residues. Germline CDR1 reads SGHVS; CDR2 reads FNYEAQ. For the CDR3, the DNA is TGTGCCAGCAGCCCACGTGTAGCGGGAGAGTACTACGAGCAGTACTTC. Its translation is CASSPRVAGEYYEQYF.

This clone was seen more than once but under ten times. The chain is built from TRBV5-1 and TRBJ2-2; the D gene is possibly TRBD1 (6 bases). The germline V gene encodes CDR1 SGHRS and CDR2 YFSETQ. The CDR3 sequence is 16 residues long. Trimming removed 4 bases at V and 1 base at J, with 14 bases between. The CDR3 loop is CASSPSGARNTGELFF. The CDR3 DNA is TGCGCCAGCAGCCCGTCAGGGGCCCGGAACACCGGGGAGCTGTTTTTT.

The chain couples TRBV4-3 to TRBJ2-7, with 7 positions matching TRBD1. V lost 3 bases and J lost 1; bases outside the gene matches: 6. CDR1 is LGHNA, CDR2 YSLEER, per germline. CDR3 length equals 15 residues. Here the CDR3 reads CASSQEGGRSYEQYF. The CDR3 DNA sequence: TGCGCCAGCAGCCAGGAAGGGGGCCGGTCCTACGAGCAGTACTTC.

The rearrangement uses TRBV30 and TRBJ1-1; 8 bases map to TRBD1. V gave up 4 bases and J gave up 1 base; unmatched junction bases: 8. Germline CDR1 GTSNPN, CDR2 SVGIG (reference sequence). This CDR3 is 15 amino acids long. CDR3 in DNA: TGTGCCTGGACCGTAGGGACAGGCTGGAACACTGAAGCTTTCTTT. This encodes CAWTVGTGWNTEAFF.

Here the CDR3 DNA reads TGTGCCATCAGTGAGTCGAGGGGAACCGGCGGAGATACGCAGTATTTT. Translating it yields CAISESRGTGGDTQYF. The genes are TRBV10-3 and TRBJ2-3; either TRBD1 or TRBD2 may supply D (5 bases each). This CDR3 spans 16 amino acids. Germline V gene lookup returns CDR1 ENHRY and CDR2 SYGVKD. V was cut by 0 bases and J by 5 bases, with 15 bases left in between.

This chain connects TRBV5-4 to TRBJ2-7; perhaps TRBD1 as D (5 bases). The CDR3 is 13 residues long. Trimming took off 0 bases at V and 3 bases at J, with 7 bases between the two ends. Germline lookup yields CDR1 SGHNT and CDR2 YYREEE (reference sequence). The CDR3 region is CASSLDRNYEQYF. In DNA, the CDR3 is TGTGCCAGCAGCTTGGACAGGAACTACGAGCAGTACTTC.

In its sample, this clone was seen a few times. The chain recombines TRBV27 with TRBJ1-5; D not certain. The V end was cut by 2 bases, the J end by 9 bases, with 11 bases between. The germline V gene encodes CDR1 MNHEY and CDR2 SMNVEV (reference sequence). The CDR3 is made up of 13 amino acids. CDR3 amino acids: CASSLQSTGPQHF. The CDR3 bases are TGTGCCAGCAGTTTACAGTCGACTGGGCCCCAGCATTTT.